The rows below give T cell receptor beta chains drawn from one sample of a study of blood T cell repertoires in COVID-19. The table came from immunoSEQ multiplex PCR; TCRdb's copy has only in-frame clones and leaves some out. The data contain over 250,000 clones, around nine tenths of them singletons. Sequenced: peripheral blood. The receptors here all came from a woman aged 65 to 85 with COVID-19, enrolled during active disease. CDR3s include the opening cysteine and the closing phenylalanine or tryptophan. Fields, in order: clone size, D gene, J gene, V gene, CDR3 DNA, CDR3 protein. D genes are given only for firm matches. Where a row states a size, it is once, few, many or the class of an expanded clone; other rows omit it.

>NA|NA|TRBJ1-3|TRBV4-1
TGCGCCAGCAGCCACCGACCCAGAGGCGAGGGAAACACCATATATTTT
CASSHRPRGEGNTIYF
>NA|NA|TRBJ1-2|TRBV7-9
TGTGCCAGCAGCCCCAACCGCCGGGGAGGAAGAGATGGCTACACCTTC
CASSPNRRGGRDGYTF
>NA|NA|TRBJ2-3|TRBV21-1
TGTGCCAGCGGCAGAGGGACTAGCGGGAGGGCCTGCAATTCAGATACGCAGTATTTT
CASGRGTSGRACNSDTQYF
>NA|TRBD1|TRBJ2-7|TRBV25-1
TGTGCCAGCAGGCCGGGACAGGGAGTCTACGAGCAGTACTTC
CASRPGQGVYEQYF
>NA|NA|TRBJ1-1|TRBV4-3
TGCGCCAGCAGCCAAGATCGGGGGGCGTCTGAAGCTTTCTTT
CASSQDRGASEAFF
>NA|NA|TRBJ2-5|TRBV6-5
TGTGCCAGCAGTTACTCGGGAACAGGGGAGACCCAGTACTTC
CASSYSGTGETQYF
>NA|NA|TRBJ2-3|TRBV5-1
TGCGCCAGCAGCCCAGGACTTTACACAGATACGCAGTATTTT
CASSPGLYTDTQYF
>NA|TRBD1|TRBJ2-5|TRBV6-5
TGTGCCAGCAGTTACGGGACAGAGAGGTTACAAGAGACCCAGTACTTC
CASSYGTERLQETQYF
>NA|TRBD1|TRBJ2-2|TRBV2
TGTGCCAGCAGGAAGGGACAGGTTACCGGGGAGCTGTTTTTT
CASRKGQVTGELFF
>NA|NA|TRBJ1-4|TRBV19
TGTGCCAGTAGTACGTCGCGGGGAAAACTGTTTTTT
CASSTSRGKLFF
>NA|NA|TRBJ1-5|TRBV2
TGTGCCAGCAGTGTGTCACAGAACAATCAGCCCCAGCATTTT
CASSVSQNNQPQHF
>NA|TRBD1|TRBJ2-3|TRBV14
TGTGCCAGCAGCCGCAGACAGGGGAGAGGGACAGATACGCAGTATTTT
CASSRRQGRGTDTQYF
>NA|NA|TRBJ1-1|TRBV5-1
TGCGCCACCACCCCAATGACTGCTTACACTGAAGCTTTCTTT
CATTPMTAYTEAFF
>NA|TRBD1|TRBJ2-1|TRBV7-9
TGTGCCAGCAGCGAAGGGGTTACCAGGGGGAATGAGCAGTTCTTC
CASSEGVTRGNEQFF
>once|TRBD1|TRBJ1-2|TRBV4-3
TGCGCCAGCAGCCAAGACCTTACCGGGACAGGGGGCGGCTACACCTTC
CASSQDLTGTGGGYTF
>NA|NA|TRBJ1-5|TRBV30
TGTGCCTGGAGTGTACAAGGGGCCCAGCATTTT
CAWSVQGAQHF
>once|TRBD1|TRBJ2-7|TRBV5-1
TGCGCCAGCAAATTAGGACAGGGTGCTACCGAGCAGTACTTC
CASKLGQGATEQYF
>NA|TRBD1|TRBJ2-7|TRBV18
TGTGCCAGCTCACCGGTGCAGGGGGATCACGAGCAGTACTTC
CASSPVQGDHEQYF
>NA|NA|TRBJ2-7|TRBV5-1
TGCGCCAGCAGCGAAACGGCTCCCAGGGTAGGGGCCTCCTACGAGCAGTACTTC
CASSETAPRVGASYEQYF
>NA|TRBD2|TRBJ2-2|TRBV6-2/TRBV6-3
TGTGCCAGCAGTTACTCGGGGGGGACCGGGGAGCTGTTTTTT
CASSYSGGTGELFF
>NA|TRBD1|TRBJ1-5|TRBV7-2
TGTGCCAGCAGCCCAAGGACAGGGGGCAGTCAGCCCCAGCATTTT
CASSPRTGGSQPQHF